The clone carrying this TCR beta chain was observed many times. The data were obtained in a study of CD8 T cells in ankylosing spondylitis. The V end lost 6 bases, the J end lost 8 bases, and 11 bases lay between the germline ends. The CDR3 totals 12 residues. Germline lookup yields CDR1 SEHNR and CDR2 FQNEAQ (reference sequence). Preparation of TCR beta libraries was done by quantitative 5'-RACE with molecular barcodes. TCRdb reprocessed the 5' RACE reads with MiXCR, giving one entry per CDR3 protein. The sample records fewer than 350,000 distinct CDR3 sequences, around a tenth being singletons. The specimen sequenced was blood, either unsorted or a sorted T cell fraction (not recorded which). The sequence derives from a female donor with ankylosing spondylitis or in good health (not recorded which). This chain joins TRBV7-9 and TRBJ1-3; D unresolved. As DNA, the CDR3 is TGTGCCAGCAGTCACCGGTGGGACACCATATATTTT. Residues: CASSHRWDTIYF.